The clone carrying this TCR beta chain was recorded many times. Germline assignment: CDR1 SGHVS and CDR2 FNYEAQ. Trimming took off 2 bases at V and 3 bases at J, with 16 bases between the two ends. The CDR3 runs to 16 residues. TCR alpha and TCR beta cDNA libraries with sample barcodes and UMIs came from 5'RACE using constant-segment primers. In TCRdb, the 5' RACE reads were re-called with MiXCR into one record per CDR3 protein. The sample comprises around 36,000 distinct CDR3 sequences, about 10% of which are singletons, and around 30% rests with the top ten. This record belongs to a study of T-cell memory formation after mild COVID-19. Study at large: For the most part, TCR clusters were specific to one donor.

The origin of this receptor is a man between 18 and 35 years old who had mild COVID-19 (a few samples of this study predate the infection). Cell type and time point are not known. The V call is TRBV7-6, the J call TRBJ2-5; D possibly corresponds to TRBD2 (7 bases). Material for sequencing was PBMCs or a T cell subset sorted from them (not recorded which). The CDR3: CASSLTGGRGKETQYF. The CDR3 coding sequence is TGTGCCAGCAGCTTAACGGGGGGCCGAGGGAAAGAGACCCAGTACTTC.